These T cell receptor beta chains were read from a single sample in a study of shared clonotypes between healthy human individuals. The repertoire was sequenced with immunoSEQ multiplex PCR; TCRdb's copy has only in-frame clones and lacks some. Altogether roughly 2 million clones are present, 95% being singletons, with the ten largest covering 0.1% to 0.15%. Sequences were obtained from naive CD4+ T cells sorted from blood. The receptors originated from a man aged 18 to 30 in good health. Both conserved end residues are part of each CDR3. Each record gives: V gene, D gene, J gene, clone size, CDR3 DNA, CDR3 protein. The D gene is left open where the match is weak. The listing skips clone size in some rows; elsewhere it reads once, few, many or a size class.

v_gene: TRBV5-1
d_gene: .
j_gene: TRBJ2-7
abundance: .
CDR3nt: TGCGCCAGCAGTGGACATACTCAATCCTACGAGCAGTACTTC
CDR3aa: CASSGHTQSYEQYF

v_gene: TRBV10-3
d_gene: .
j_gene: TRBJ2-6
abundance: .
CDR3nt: TGTGCCATCAGTGGAGCCGGGGCCAACGTCCTGACTTTC
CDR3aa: CAISGAGANVLTF

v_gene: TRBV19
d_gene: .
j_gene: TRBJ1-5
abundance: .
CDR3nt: TGTGCCAGTAGCTACGTCCCAAATCAGCCCCAGCATTTT
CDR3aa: CASSYVPNQPQHF

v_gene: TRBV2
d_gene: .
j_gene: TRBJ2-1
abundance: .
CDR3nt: TGTGCCAGCAGTGAATACGAGGAGCAGTTCTTC
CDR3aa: CASSEYEEQFF

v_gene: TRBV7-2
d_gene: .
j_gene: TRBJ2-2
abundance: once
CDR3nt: TGTGCCAGCAGCCCGCTTAGACCCGGGGAGCTGTTTTTT
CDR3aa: CASSPLRPGELFF

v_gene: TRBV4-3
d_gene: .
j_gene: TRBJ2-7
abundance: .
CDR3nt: TGCGCCAGCAGCCAAGACGCAGGGGGGGTACTAAGGGAGCAGTACTTC
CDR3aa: CASSQDAGGVLREQYF

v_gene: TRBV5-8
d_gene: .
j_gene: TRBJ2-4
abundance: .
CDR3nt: TGTGCCAGCAGCTTGGGTAGGACACCAGCCAAAAACATTCAGTACTTC
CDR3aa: CASSLGRTPAKNIQYF

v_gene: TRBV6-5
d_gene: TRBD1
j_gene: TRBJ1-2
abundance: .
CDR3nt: TGTGCCAGCAGTCTTGGACAGGGCGAAACCTATGGCTACACCTTC
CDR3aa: CASSLGQGETYGYTF

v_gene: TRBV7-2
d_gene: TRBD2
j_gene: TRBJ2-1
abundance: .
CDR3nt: TGTGCCAGCACGCAAACCCTAGCGGCTAATGAGCAGTTCTTC
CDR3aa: CASTQTLAANEQFF

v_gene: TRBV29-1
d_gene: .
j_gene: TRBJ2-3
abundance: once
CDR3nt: TGCAGCGCCGAGGTCGCCGAGACGCAGTATTTT
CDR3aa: CSAEVAETQYF